The rows below give T cell receptor beta chains drawn from one sample of a study of blood T cell repertoires in COVID-19. Libraries were prepared by immunoSEQ multiplex PCR; TCRdb keeps only in-frame clonotypes and omits some of them. Of around 230,000 clones listed, approximately 80% are singletons. The sample was peripheral blood. The receptor source for this set is a woman older than 75 with acute or convalescent COVID-19. CDR3s include the opening cysteine and the closing phenylalanine or tryptophan. The D gene is left open where the match is weak. Rows give clone size only sometimes, using once, few, many, or a class for an expanded clone.

j_call: TRBJ1-5
v_call: TRBV6-1
clone_size: .
d_call: .
cdr3_aa: CASSEGRGNQPQHF
cdr3_nt: TGTGCCAGCAGTGAAGGCAGAGGGAATCAGCCCCAGCATTTT

j_call: TRBJ2-1
v_call: TRBV18
clone_size: .
d_call: TRBD1
cdr3_aa: CASSPVTGAFYNEQFF
cdr3_nt: TGTGCCAGCTCACCTGTGACAGGGGCCTTCTACAATGAGCAGTTCTTC

j_call: TRBJ2-1
v_call: TRBV7-8
clone_size: .
d_call: .
cdr3_aa: CASSLVFGGTVNEQFF
cdr3_nt: TGTGCCAGCAGCTTAGTCTTCGGAGGGACGGTCAATGAGCAGTTCTTC

j_call: TRBJ1-2
v_call: TRBV12-3/TRBV12-4
clone_size: few
d_call: TRBD1
cdr3_aa: CASSRDRVDGYTF
cdr3_nt: TGTGCCAGCAGTCGGGACAGGGTGGATGGCTACACCTTC

j_call: TRBJ1-2
v_call: TRBV6-7
clone_size: .
d_call: .
cdr3_aa: CASIGRAVSNYGYTF
cdr3_nt: TGTGCCAGCATCGGCAGGGCGGTTTCTAACTATGGCTACACCTTC

j_call: TRBJ2-1
v_call: TRBV2
clone_size: .
d_call: .
cdr3_aa: CASRRTVNEQFF
cdr3_nt: TGTGCCAGCAGGCGAACAGTCAATGAGCAGTTCTTC

j_call: TRBJ2-1
v_call: TRBV29-1
clone_size: .
d_call: TRBD1
cdr3_aa: CRIGTGGNEQFF
cdr3_nt: TGCAGGATAGGGACAGGGGGGAATGAGCAGTTCTTC

j_call: TRBJ2-3
v_call: TRBV12-3/TRBV12-4
clone_size: .
d_call: .
cdr3_aa: CASSPETDTQYF
cdr3_nt: TGTGCCAGCAGTCCAGAAACAGATACGCAGTATTTT

j_call: TRBJ2-7
v_call: TRBV4-2
clone_size: .
d_call: .
cdr3_aa: CASSQELDSYYEQYF
cdr3_nt: TGTGCCAGCAGCCAAGAATTGGACAGCTACTACGAGCAGTACTTC

j_call: TRBJ1-1
v_call: TRBV19
clone_size: .
d_call: TRBD1
cdr3_aa: CASSIPRGTGGRNTEAFF
cdr3_nt: TGTGCCAGTAGTATTCCCAGAGGGACAGGGGGAAGGAACACTGAAGCTTTCTTT

j_call: TRBJ1-5
v_call: TRBV19
clone_size: once
d_call: TRBD1
cdr3_aa: CASAGTGGNQPQHF
cdr3_nt: TGTGCCAGCGCTGGGACAGGAGGCAATCAGCCCCAGCATTTT

j_call: TRBJ1-5
v_call: TRBV14
clone_size: .
d_call: .
cdr3_aa: CASSQELDRPQHF
cdr3_nt: TGTGCCAGCAGCCAAGAATTAGATCGGCCCCAGCATTTT

j_call: TRBJ2-5
v_call: TRBV7-8
clone_size: .
d_call: .
cdr3_aa: CASSRDTLTEYF
cdr3_nt: TGTGCCAGCAGCCGAGATACCCTGACTGAGTACTTC

j_call: TRBJ1-1
v_call: TRBV15
clone_size: many
d_call: .
cdr3_aa: CATSGRGDTEAFF
cdr3_nt: TGTGCCACCAGCGGCAGGGGTGACACTGAAGCTTTCTTT

j_call: TRBJ1-4
v_call: TRBV7-9
clone_size: .
d_call: .
cdr3_aa: CASSLPTSGGLFF
cdr3_nt: TGTGCCAGCAGCTTACCCACATCGGGGGGACTGTTTTTT

j_call: TRBJ2-7
v_call: TRBV12-5
clone_size: few
d_call: .
cdr3_aa: CASAQGGSYEQYF
cdr3_nt: TGTGCTAGTGCTCAGGGAGGCTCCTACGAGCAGTACTTC

j_call: TRBJ1-1
v_call: TRBV5-1
clone_size: .
d_call: TRBD1
cdr3_aa: CASSLGDRADTEAFF
cdr3_nt: TGCGCCAGCAGCTTGGGGGACAGGGCTGACACTGAAGCTTTCTTT

j_call: TRBJ2-1
v_call: TRBV6-4
clone_size: .
d_call: TRBD1
cdr3_aa: CASSRTGFSYNEQFF
cdr3_nt: TGTGCCAGCAGTAGGACAGGATTCTCCTACAATGAGCAGTTCTTC

j_call: TRBJ1-1
v_call: TRBV6-5
clone_size: .
d_call: .
cdr3_aa: CASSPSTPGAFF
cdr3_nt: TGTGCCAGCAGTCCATCGACGCCCGGGGCTTTCTTT

j_call: TRBJ1-1
v_call: TRBV2
clone_size: .
d_call: .
cdr3_aa: CASSDRVAFF
cdr3_nt: TGTGCCAGCAGTGACAGGGTTGCTTTCTTT

j_call: TRBJ1-6
v_call: TRBV9
clone_size: .
d_call: .
cdr3_aa: CASSGGTNSPLHF
cdr3_nt: TGTGCCAGCAGCGGCGGAACTAATTCACCCCTCCACTTT

j_call: TRBJ2-3
v_call: TRBV28
clone_size: .
d_call: TRBD1
cdr3_aa: CASSLRLTGVGPDTQYF
cdr3_nt: TGTGCCAGCAGTTTAAGGCTTACAGGGGTGGGGCCCGATACGCAGTATTTT

j_call: TRBJ2-1
v_call: TRBV28
clone_size: .
d_call: TRBD1
cdr3_aa: CASSFGTGTLYNEQFF
cdr3_nt: TGTGCCAGCAGTTTCGGGACAGGTACTCTCTACAATGAGCAGTTCTTC

j_call: TRBJ2-7
v_call: TRBV29-1
clone_size: .
d_call: .
cdr3_aa: CSVEDRVAGAYEQYF
cdr3_nt: TGCAGCGTTGAAGATCGGGTGGCAGGGGCCTACGAGCAGTACTTC

j_call: TRBJ1-2
v_call: TRBV5-1
clone_size: .
d_call: .
cdr3_aa: CASSLPLTGYGYTF
cdr3_nt: TGCGCCAGCAGCTTGCCGCTGACAGGATATGGCTACACCTTC

j_call: TRBJ1-2
v_call: TRBV3-1/TRBV3-2
clone_size: once
d_call: .
cdr3_aa: CASSNTGSGYTF
cdr3_nt: TGTGCCAGCAGCAACACAGGGTCTGGCTACACCTTC

j_call: TRBJ1-5
v_call: TRBV19
clone_size: .
d_call: .
cdr3_aa: CASRDSDQPQHF
cdr3_nt: TGTGCCAGTAGGGACAGCGATCAGCCCCAGCATTTT

j_call: TRBJ2-2
v_call: TRBV7-2
clone_size: .
d_call: TRBD2
cdr3_aa: CASSLHWRAGGIRSGELFF
cdr3_nt: TGTGCCAGCAGCCTTCACTGGAGAGCGGGGGGGATCCGGTCCGGGGAGCTGTTTTTT

j_call: TRBJ1-1
v_call: TRBV4-2
clone_size: .
d_call: .
cdr3_aa: CASSLREPNTEAFF
cdr3_nt: TGTGCCAGCAGCCTACGGGAGCCGAACACTGAAGCTTTCTTT

j_call: TRBJ1-2
v_call: TRBV2
clone_size: .
d_call: .
cdr3_aa: CASRYRGAPTNYGYTF
cdr3_nt: TGTGCCAGCAGGTACCGGGGGGCACCTACCAACTATGGCTACACCTTC

j_call: TRBJ1-1
v_call: TRBV27
clone_size: .
d_call: .
cdr3_aa: CASSLRGSGMAEAFF
cdr3_nt: TGTGCCAGCAGTTTACGGGGTAGTGGGATGGCTGAAGCTTTCTTT

j_call: TRBJ2-7
v_call: TRBV5-6
clone_size: few
d_call: TRBD1
cdr3_aa: CASSLRDRASYEQYF
cdr3_nt: TGTGCCAGCAGCTTGCGTGACAGGGCTTCCTACGAGCAGTACTTC

j_call: TRBJ1-5
v_call: TRBV21-1
clone_size: .
d_call: .
cdr3_aa: CASSSSGTANLSNQPQHF
cdr3_nt: TGTGCCAGCAGCTCGTCCGGGACAGCTAATCTTAGCAATCAGCCCCAGCATTTT

j_call: TRBJ1-1
v_call: TRBV28
clone_size: .
d_call: .
cdr3_aa: CASSSRTEAFF
cdr3_nt: TGTGCCAGCAGTTCCCGGACTGAAGCTTTCTTT

j_call: TRBJ1-4
v_call: TRBV7-8
clone_size: .
d_call: TRBD1
cdr3_aa: CASSLAGTGNEKLFF
cdr3_nt: TGTGCCAGCAGCTTAGCCGGGACAGGGAATGAAAAACTGTTTTTT

j_call: TRBJ2-2
v_call: TRBV6-5
clone_size: .
d_call: .
cdr3_aa: CASRRQGGTGELFF
cdr3_nt: TGTGCCAGCAGAAGACAGGGAGGCACCGGGGAGCTGTTTTTT

j_call: TRBJ2-3
v_call: TRBV11-3
clone_size: .
d_call: .
cdr3_aa: CASSSRAGGTDTQYF
cdr3_nt: TGTGCCAGCAGCTCTCGGGCAGGGGGCACAGATACGCAGTATTTT

j_call: TRBJ1-2
v_call: TRBV6-1
clone_size: .
d_call: .
cdr3_aa: CASSDPYQGYTF
cdr3_nt: TGTGCCAGCAGTGACCCTTATCAGGGCTACACCTTC

j_call: TRBJ2-5
v_call: TRBV7-6
clone_size: once
d_call: TRBD2
cdr3_aa: CASNKLAGVTQYF
cdr3_nt: TGTGCCAGCAACAAACTAGCGGGGGTAACCCAGTACTTC

j_call: TRBJ2-5
v_call: TRBV6-6
clone_size: .
d_call: TRBD2
cdr3_aa: CASKVSGGDLETQYF
cdr3_nt: TGTGCCAGCAAAGTTAGCGGGGGTGATTTAGAGACCCAGTACTTC

j_call: TRBJ2-7
v_call: TRBV7-9
clone_size: once
d_call: .
cdr3_aa: CASSSEGVGEQYF
cdr3_nt: TGTGCCAGCAGCTCAGAAGGGGTTGGCGAGCAGTACTTC

j_call: TRBJ2-5
v_call: TRBV5-1
clone_size: .
d_call: .
cdr3_aa: CASSPSQVDHGETQYF
cdr3_nt: TGCGCCAGCAGCCCTTCGCAAGTTGATCACGGGGAGACCCAGTACTTC

j_call: TRBJ1-2
v_call: TRBV28
clone_size: .
d_call: TRBD1
cdr3_aa: CASSRSGTEGYTF
cdr3_nt: TGTGCCAGCAGCCGTTCCGGGACAGAAGGCTACACCTTC

j_call: TRBJ1-2
v_call: TRBV28
clone_size: .
d_call: .
cdr3_aa: CASTGVVGYTF
cdr3_nt: TGTGCCAGCACCGGGGTGGTTGGCTACACCTTC

j_call: TRBJ1-2
v_call: TRBV27
clone_size: .
d_call: .
cdr3_aa: CASSLQGYGYTF
cdr3_nt: TGTGCCAGCAGTTTACAGGGCTATGGCTACACCTTC

j_call: TRBJ2-1
v_call: TRBV2
clone_size: .
d_call: TRBD2
cdr3_aa: CASSGASGGSYNEQFF
cdr3_nt: TGTGCCAGCAGTGGTGCTAGCGGGGGCAGCTACAATGAGCAGTTCTTC

j_call: TRBJ1-5
v_call: TRBV28
clone_size: .
d_call: .
cdr3_aa: CASSSQGSPNQPQHF
cdr3_nt: TGTGCCAGCAGCTCTCAGGGGAGCCCGAATCAGCCCCAGCATTTT

j_call: TRBJ1-6
v_call: TRBV11-2
clone_size: .
d_call: .
cdr3_aa: CASSLVGLRGYNSPLHF
cdr3_nt: TGTGCCAGCAGCTTAGTAGGCCTAAGAGGGTATAATTCACCCCTCCACTTT

j_call: TRBJ2-1
v_call: TRBV12-3/TRBV12-4
clone_size: .
d_call: .
cdr3_aa: CASSLQAQEQFF
cdr3_nt: TGTGCCAGCAGTTTACAGGCCCAGGAGCAGTTCTTC

j_call: TRBJ2-3
v_call: TRBV3-1/TRBV3-2
clone_size: .
d_call: TRBD2
cdr3_aa: CASSQEPSGGLNTQYF
cdr3_nt: TGTGCCAGCAGCCAAGAGCCTAGCGGGGGGTTGAATACGCAGTATTTT